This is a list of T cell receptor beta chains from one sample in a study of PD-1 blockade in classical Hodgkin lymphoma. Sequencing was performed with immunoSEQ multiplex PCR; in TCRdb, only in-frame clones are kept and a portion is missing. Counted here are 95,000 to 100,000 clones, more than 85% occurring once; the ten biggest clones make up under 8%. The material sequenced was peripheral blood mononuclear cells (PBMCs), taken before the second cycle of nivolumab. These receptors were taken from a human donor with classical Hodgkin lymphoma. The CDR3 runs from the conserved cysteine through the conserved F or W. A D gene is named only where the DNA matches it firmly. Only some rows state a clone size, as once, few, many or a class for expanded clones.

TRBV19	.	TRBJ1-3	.	CASSIGSGNTIYF	TGTGCCAGTAGTATTGGCTCTGGAAACACCATATATTTT
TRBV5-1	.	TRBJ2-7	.	CASSFAGPGYEQYF	TGCGCCAGCAGCTTCGCGGGTCCAGGCTACGAGCAGTACTTC
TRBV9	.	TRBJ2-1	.	CASSVSGNNEQFF	TGTGCCAGCAGCGTATCTGGAAACAATGAGCAGTTCTTC
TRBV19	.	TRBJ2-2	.	CASRQTPRTRDTGELFF	TGTGCCAGTAGACAAACCCCTCGGACAAGAGACACCGGGGAGCTGTTTTTT
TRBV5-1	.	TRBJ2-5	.	CASSLQRIRETQYF	TGCGCCAGCAGCCTACAGCGGATACGAGAGACCCAGTACTTC
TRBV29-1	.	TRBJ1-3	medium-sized	CSVDWGNTIYF	TGCAGCGTTGACTGGGGAAACACCATATATTTT
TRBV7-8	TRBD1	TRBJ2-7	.	CASSYADREIASYEQYF	TGTGCCAGCAGCTACGCAGACAGGGAAATTGCCTCCTACGAGCAGTACTTC
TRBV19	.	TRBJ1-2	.	CASSTWEDNYGYTF	TGTGCCAGTAGTACGTGGGAGGACAACTATGGCTACACCTTC
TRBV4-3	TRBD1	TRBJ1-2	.	CASSGGQGNGYTF	TGCGCCAGCAGCGGGGGACAGGGCAATGGCTACACCTTC
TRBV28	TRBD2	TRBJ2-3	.	CASTIETSGGSDTQYF	TGTGCCAGCACTATTGAGACTAGCGGGGGCTCTGATACGCAGTATTTT
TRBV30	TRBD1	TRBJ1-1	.	CAGDRGRSNTEAFF	TGTGCCGGGGACAGGGGACGATCGAACACTGAAGCTTTCTTT
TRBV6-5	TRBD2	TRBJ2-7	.	CASSPRGGFYEQYF	TGTGCCAGCAGCCCCCGGGGGGGGTTCTACGAGCAGTACTTC
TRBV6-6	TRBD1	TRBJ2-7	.	CASTPGQGNYEQYF	TGTGCCAGCACACCGGGACAGGGGAACTACGAGCAGTACTTC
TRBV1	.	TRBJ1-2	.	CTSSQPGQVLCYTF	TGCACCAGCAGCCAACCGGGACAGGTGCTATGCTACACCTTC
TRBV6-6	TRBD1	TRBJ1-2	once	CASSYTNPGTGGGYTF	TGTGCCAGCAGTTACACAAATCCCGGGACAGGGGGAGGCTACACCTTC
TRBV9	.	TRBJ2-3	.	CASSVALEGTDTQYF	TGTGCCAGCAGCGTAGCTCTAGAGGGCACAGATACGCAGTATTTT
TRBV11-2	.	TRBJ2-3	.	CASSSLLGRGDTQYF	TGTGCCAGCAGCTCCCTATTGGGGCGGGGAGATACGCAGTATTTT
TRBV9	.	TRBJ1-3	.	CASSVARAGNTIYF	TGTGCCAGCAGCGTAGCCAGGGCTGGAAACACCATATATTTT
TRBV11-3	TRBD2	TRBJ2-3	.	CASSPSGGRTDTQYF	TGTGCCAGCAGCCCTAGCGGGGGGCGCACAGATACGCAGTATTTT
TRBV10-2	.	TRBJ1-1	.	CASRSTGRAHQVNTEAFF	TGCGCCAGCAGATCGACAGGCCGAGCCCACCAGGTGAACACTGAAGCTTTCTTT
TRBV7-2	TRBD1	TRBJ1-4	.	CASSLGDRGRDEKLFF	TGTGCCAGCAGCTTAGGAGACAGGGGGCGGGATGAAAAACTGTTTTTT
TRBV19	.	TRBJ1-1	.	CASSRPRGSETEAFF	TGTGCCAGTAGTAGGCCCCGCGGGTCAGAAACTGAAGCTTTCTTT
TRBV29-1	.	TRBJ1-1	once	CSVEGQNTEAFF	TGCAGCGTTGAGGGTCAGAACACTGAAGCTTTCTTT
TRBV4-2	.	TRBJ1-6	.	CASSPVSSQSSYNSPLHF	TGTGCCAGCAGCCCCGTGTCCAGCCAGAGCTCCTATAATTCACCCCTCCACTTT
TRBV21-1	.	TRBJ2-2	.	CARGRGSNTGELFF	TGTGCCAGGGGAAGAGGCTCGAACACCGGGGAGCTGTTTTTT
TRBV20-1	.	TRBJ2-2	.	CSAIKTGELFF	TGCAGTGCTATAAAAACCGGGGAGCTGTTTTTT